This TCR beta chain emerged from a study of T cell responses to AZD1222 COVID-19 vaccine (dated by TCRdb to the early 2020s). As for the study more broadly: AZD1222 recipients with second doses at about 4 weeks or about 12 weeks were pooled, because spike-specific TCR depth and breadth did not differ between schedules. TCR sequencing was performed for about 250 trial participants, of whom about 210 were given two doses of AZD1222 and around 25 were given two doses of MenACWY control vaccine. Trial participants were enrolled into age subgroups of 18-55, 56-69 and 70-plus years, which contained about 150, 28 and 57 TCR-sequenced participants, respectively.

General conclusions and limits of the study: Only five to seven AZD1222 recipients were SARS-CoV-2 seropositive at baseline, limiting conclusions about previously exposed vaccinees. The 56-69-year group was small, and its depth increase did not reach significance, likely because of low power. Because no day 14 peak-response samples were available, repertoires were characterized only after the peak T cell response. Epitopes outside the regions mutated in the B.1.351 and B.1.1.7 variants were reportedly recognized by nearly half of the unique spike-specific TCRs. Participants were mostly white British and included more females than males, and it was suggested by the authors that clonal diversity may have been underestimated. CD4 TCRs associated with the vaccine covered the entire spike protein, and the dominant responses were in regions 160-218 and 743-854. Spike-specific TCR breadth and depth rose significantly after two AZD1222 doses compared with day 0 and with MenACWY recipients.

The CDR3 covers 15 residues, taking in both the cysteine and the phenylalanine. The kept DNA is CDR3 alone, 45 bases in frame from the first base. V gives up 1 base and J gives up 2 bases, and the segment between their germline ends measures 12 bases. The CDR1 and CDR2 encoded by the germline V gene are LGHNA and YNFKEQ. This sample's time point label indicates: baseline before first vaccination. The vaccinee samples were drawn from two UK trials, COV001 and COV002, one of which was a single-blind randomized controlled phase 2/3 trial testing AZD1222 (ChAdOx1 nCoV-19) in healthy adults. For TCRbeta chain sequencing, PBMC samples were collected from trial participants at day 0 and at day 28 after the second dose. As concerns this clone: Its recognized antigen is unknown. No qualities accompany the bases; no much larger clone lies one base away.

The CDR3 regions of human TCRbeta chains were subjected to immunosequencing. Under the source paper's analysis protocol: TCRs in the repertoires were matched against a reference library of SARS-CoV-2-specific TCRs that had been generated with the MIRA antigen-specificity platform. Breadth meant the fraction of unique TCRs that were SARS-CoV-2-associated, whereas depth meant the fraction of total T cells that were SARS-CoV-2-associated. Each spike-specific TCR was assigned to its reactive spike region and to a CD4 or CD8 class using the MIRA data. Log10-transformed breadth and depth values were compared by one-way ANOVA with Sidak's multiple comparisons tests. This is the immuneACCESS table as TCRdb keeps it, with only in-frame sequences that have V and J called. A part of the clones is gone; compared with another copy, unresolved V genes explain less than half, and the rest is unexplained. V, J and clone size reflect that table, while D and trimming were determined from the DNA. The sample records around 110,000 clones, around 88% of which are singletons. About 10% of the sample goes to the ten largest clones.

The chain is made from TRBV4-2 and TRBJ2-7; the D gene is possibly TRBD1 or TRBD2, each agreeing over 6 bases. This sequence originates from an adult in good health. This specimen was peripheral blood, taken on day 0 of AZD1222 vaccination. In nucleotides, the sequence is TGTGCCAGCAGCCAAGGGGGGGCAGGGGCCTACGAGCAGTACTTC. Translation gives CASSQGGAGAYEQYF.